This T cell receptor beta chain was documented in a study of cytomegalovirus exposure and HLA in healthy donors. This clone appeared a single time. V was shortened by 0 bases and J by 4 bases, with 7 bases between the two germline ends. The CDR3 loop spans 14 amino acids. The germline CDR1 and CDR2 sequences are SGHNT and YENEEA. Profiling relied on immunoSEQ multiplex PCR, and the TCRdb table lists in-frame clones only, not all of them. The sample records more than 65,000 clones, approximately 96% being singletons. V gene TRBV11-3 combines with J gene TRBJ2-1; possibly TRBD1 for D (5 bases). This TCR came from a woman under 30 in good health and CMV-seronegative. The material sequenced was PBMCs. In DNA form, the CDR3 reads TGTGCCAGCAGCTTAGAACGGACATACAATGAGCAGTTCTTC. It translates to CASSLERTYNEQFF.